The sequence of this TCR beta chain was determined in a study of chemoradiotherapy in HPV16-positive cancers. Study overall: A couple of HPV16-positive patients' cells yielded candidate HPV-specific clones and common motifs. Overall study results and limits: During treatment, candidate HPV-specific clones and E7-related motifs expanded in tumor. For HPV16-positive patients, expanding HPV-responsive T cells associated with longer recurrence-free survival.

Repeated repertoire sampling spanned the course of chemoradiotherapy. About this clone itself: The antigen is not known.

CDR3 length: 14 amino acids. V was clipped by 5 bases and J by 4 bases, with 14 bases between them. Germline values: CDR1 SEHNR, CDR2 FQNEAQ (reference sequence). Libraries were prepared by immunoSEQ multiplex PCR; TCRdb keeps only in-frame clonotypes and omits some of them. Here the sample spans 10,000 or so clones, approximately 83% being singletons. The source is a human donor with HPV-associated anogenital cancer. The source was blood, collected from a patient who underwent chemoradiotherapy. The chain links TRBV7-9 to TRBJ1-1, with D tentatively TRBD1 (6 bases). The CDR3 DNA is TGTGCCAGCAGCCCCAAGGGGGAATTCACTGAAGCTTTCTTT. Translation: CASSPKGEFTEAFF.